Below are 25 T cell receptor beta chains sequenced from a single sample in a study of blood T cell repertoires in COVID-19. The repertoire was sequenced with immunoSEQ multiplex PCR; TCRdb's copy has only in-frame clones and lacks some. The profile shows 150,000 to 200,000 clones, 85% to 90% of them singletons. The source material was peripheral blood. The source is a human donor in a cohort sampled during active COVID-19.

In its sample, this clone was seen once. The chain combines TRBV28 with TRBJ1-2, with 10 bases lining up with TRBD1. Looked up from germline, CDR1 is MDHEN and CDR2 is SYDVKM. The CDR3 contains 16 residues. With V trimmed by 8 bases and J by 6 bases, 15 bases remained unmatched. The CDR3 DNA is TGTGCCAGCCAACCGGGACAGGGGAAAGTCGGAAATGGCTACACCTTC. Its protein product is CASQPGQGKVGNGYTF.

This sequence joins TRBV15 and TRBJ2-7; 10 bases are a match to TRBD1. The CDR3 spans 14 residues. Per germline, CDR1 LNHNV and CDR2 YYDKDF (reference sequence). Trimming removed 1 base from V and 7 bases from J; junction bases left unmatched: 4. DNA of the CDR3: TGTGCCACCAGCAGAGCTGGACAGGGGGGGGAGCAGTACTTC. Residues: CATSRAGQGGEQYF. Using reference TRBV15 and TRBJ2-7 for the parts outside the CDR3, the full variable domain is DAMVIQNPRYQVTQFGKPVTLSCSQTLNHNVMYWYQQKSSQAPKLLFHYYDKDFNNEADTPDNFQSRRPNTSFCFLDIRSPGLGDTAMYLCATSRAGQGGEQYFGPGTRLTVT.

Only a few counts were recorded for this clone. The chain joins TRBV5-6 to TRBJ1-1; D might be TRBD1 (5 bases). In germline, CDR1 is SGHDT, CDR2 YYEEEE. Trimming took off 2 bases at V and 4 bases at J, with 12 bases between the two ends. The length of the CDR3 is 14 residues. CDR3 sequence: CASSFGGTSTEAFF. CDR3 in DNA: TGTGCCAGCAGCTTCGGGGGTACATCCACTGAAGCTTTCTTT. Looking up the rest from reference TRBV5-6 and TRBJ1-1 gives the full variable domain: DAGVTQSPTHLIKTRGQQVTLRCSPKSGHDTVSWYQQALGQGPQFIFQYYEEEERQRGNFPDRFSGHQFPNYSSELNVNALLLGDSALYLCASSFGGTSTEAFFGQGTRLTVV.

This clone showed up just once. This sequence joins TRBV9 and TRBJ2-7; 11 positions agree with TRBD1. CDR1 and CDR2 (germline): SGDLS, YYNGEE. The CDR3 spans 18 residues. V lost 3 bases and J lost 0; bases outside the gene matches: 11. CDR3 in amino acids: CASSGGGTGGPSSYEQYF. The CDR3 coding sequence is TGTGCCAGCAGCGGAGGCGGGACAGGGGGTCCAAGCTCCTACGAGCAGTACTTC. The full variable domain, its missing parts supplied by reference TRBV9 and TRBJ2-7, is DSGVTQTPKHLITATGQRVTLRCSPRSGDLSVYWYQQSLDQGLQFLIQYYNGEERAKGNILERFSAQQFPDLHSELNLSSLELGDSALYFCASSGGGTGGPSSYEQYFGPGTRLTVT.

This clone has just one count. The V call is TRBV19, the J call TRBJ2-1; 10 nucleotides align to TRBD2. This CDR3 has 17 residues. CDR1 is LNHDA, CDR2 SQIVND, per germline (reference sequence). Germline trimming cut 3 bases from V and 8 bases from J; bases unmatched to any gene: 13. The CDR3 region has the DNA TGTGCCAGTAGTATCTTCAGCGGGGGGGACCGGAGCTATGAGCAGTTCTTC. Its protein is CASSIFSGGDRSYEQFF. Full variable domain (remainder filled in from reference TRBV19 and TRBJ2-1): DGGITQSPKYLFRKEGQNVTLSCEQNLNHDAMYWYRQDPGQGLRLIYYSQIVNDFQKGDIAEGYSVSREKKESFPLTVTSAQKNPTAFYLCASSIFSGGDRSYEQFFGPGTRLTVL.

This clone was detected only once. The rearrangement joins TRBV27 to TRBJ2-1; D not certain. Germline CDR1 is MNHEY and CDR2 is SMNVEV (reference sequence). The germline V and J ends were trimmed by 8 bases and 9 bases, with 11 bases remaining between them. This CDR3 contains 11 residues. DNA of the CDR3: TGTGCCAGCGGAGAGTTTTTTGAGCAGTTCTTC. Residues: CASGEFFEQFF.

With respect to this clone: Other nucleotide sequences in the sample specify the same CDR3. The rearrangement joins TRBV6-5 to TRBJ1-1; a possible D gene is TRBD1 (5 bases). Trimming took off 0 bases at V and 5 bases at J, with 7 bases between the two ends. The CDR3 runs 13 residues. CDR1 is MNHEY, CDR2 SVGAGI, per germline. The chain's CDR3 is CASSYSGGTEAFF. The CDR3 DNA reads as TGTGCCAGCAGTTACTCTGGGGGGACTGAAGCTTTCTTT.

This CDR3 is CATSDHTRHPDTQYF. The CDR3 region has the DNA TGTGCCACCAGTGACCATACTAGACACCCAGATACGCAGTATTTT. The chain joins TRBV24-1 to TRBJ2-3; D is perhaps TRBD2 (5 bases). V lost 4 bases and J 4 bases, leaving 14 bases between the germline ends. CDR3 length equals 15 residues. Per the germline V gene, CDR1 is KGHDR and CDR2 is SFDVKD.

This chain uses TRBV19 with TRBJ1-5, with unresolved D. The CDR3 is 16 amino acids. Germline V CDR1 and CDR2: LNHDA, SQIVND (reference sequence). With 5 bases removed from V and 3 bases from J, the gap between germline ends came to 17 bases. CDR3 coding DNA: TGTGCCAGTAGTGGGAAGGGCCGACTACTCAATCAGCCCCAGCATTTT. This translates into CASSGKGRLLNQPQHF.

The chain carries TRBV7-8 and TRBJ2-7, with D possibly TRBD2 on 6 matching bases. V lost 3 bases and J lost 2, with 11 bases in between. CDR3 length equals 14 residues. Germline-derived CDR1 and CDR2 are SGHVS and FQNEAQ. The CDR3 sequence is CASSFGEEAYEQYF. Written as DNA, the CDR3 is TGTGCCAGCAGCTTTGGGGAGGAAGCCTACGAGCAGTACTTC.

The J gene is TRBJ2-1, the V gene TRBV3-1 (or the pseudogene TRBV3-2); 7 bases fit TRBD1. After removal of 4 bases from V and 6 bases from J, the junction contained 6 bases not matched to a gene. The CDR3 sequence is 14 residues long. Germline-derived CDR1 and CDR2 are LGHDT and YNNKEL (reference sequence). CDR3 residues: CASSRSGTVNEQFF. The CDR3 DNA reads as TGTGCCAGCAGCCGGTCCGGGACAGTCAATGAGCAGTTCTTC.

The chain has TRBV13 and TRBJ1-4; 7 nucleotides agree with TRBD1. Germline V gene sequence: CDR1 PRHDT, CDR2 FYEKMQ (reference sequence). V dropped 0 bases and J dropped 4; count of bases not matched to a gene: 2. The CDR3 has 15 residues. CDR3 loop: CASSLGQGSNEKLFF. Here the CDR3 DNA reads TGTGCCAGCAGCTTAGGACAGGGGAGTAATGAAAAACTGTTTTTT.

This chain links TRBV9 with TRBJ2-3; D is unresolved. V was pared by 0 bases and J by 4 bases, with 12 bases between. The CDR3 consists of 15 residues. Germline values: CDR1 SGDLS, CDR2 YYNGEE. CDR3 bases: TGTGCCAGCAGCGTAGCGGGTTCTTCACCAGATACGCAGTATTTT. It yields the protein CASSVAGSSPDTQYF.

The chain links TRBV7-2 to TRBJ1-1; no clear D gene. CDR3 size: 14 residues. The germline V and J ends were trimmed by 3 bases and 2 bases, with 10 bases remaining between them. Germline V CDR1 and CDR2: SGHTA, FQGNSA. The CDR3 nucleotides read TGTGCCAGCAGCTTTTCCGAGGCCAACACTGAAGCTTTCTTT. Residues: CASSFSEANTEAFF.

The V call is TRBV19, the J call TRBJ2-1; D possibly corresponds to TRBD1 (5 bases). The germline V gene has CDR1 LNHDA and CDR2 SQIVND (reference sequence). V lost 4 bases, J lost 1 base, and 11 bases lay in between. This CDR3 is built from 15 residues. The CDR3 DNA is TGTGCCAGTAGTACAGGGCTGGGATCCTACAATGAGCAGTTCTTC. It specifies CASSTGLGSYNEQFF.

This sequence joins TRBV7-8 and TRBJ2-2; TRBD2 agrees at 9 bases. V lost 5 bases, J lost 5 bases, and 12 bases stayed unmatched. The germline V gene has CDR1 SGHVS and CDR2 FQNEAQ. This CDR3 region has 17 residues. The CDR3 DNA sequence: TGTGCCAGCAGCCTCGGGACTAGCCCTCTTGTTACCGGGGAGCTGTTTTTT. This translates into CASSLGTSPLVTGELFF.

The V gene is TRBV11-2, the J gene TRBJ2-3, with TRBD2 matching over 12 bases. V was pared by 5 bases and J by 3 bases, with 9 bases of the junction left unmatched. The CDR3 has 17 amino acids. The germline CDR1 and CDR2 sequences are SGHAT and FQNNGV. As DNA, the CDR3 is TGTGCCAGCAGCCTAAGGACTAGCGGGATTGGAACAGATACGCAGTATTTT. As protein: CASSLRTSGIGTDTQYF.

This rearrangement joins TRBV28 to TRBJ2-7; TRBD1 might be the D (5 bases). Germline values: CDR1 MDHEN, CDR2 SYDVKM. V was trimmed by 7 bases and J by 2 bases, leaving 12 bases between them. The CDR3 covers 13 residues. CDR3 amino acids: CASNQGLPYEQYF. Written as DNA, the CDR3 is TGTGCCAGCAATCAGGGATTGCCCTACGAGCAGTACTTC.

The chain recombines TRBV2 with TRBJ2-1, with 16 bases matching TRBD2. Trimming removed 6 bases from V and 6 bases from J; junction bases left unmatched: 8. The CDR3 spans 17 residues. CDR1 SNHLY and CDR2 FYNNEI come from the germline V gene. DNA of the CDR3: TGTGCCAGCAGCTGGGGACTAGCGGGAGGGCCAGGCAATGAGCAGTTCTTC. Protein product: CASSWGLAGGPGNEQFF.

The gene calls are TRBV7-8 and TRBJ1-3, with a tentative D call TRBD1 (5 bases). CDR1 is SGHVS and CDR2 is FQNEAQ in the germline V gene. The CDR3 sequence is 15 residues long. Deletions cut 0 bases from V and 2 bases from J, with 8 bases between. CDR3 residues: CASSLASGTGNTIYF. The CDR3 coding sequence is TGTGCCAGCAGCTTAGCGTCAGGGACTGGAAACACCATATATTTT.

The chain uses TRBV24-1 and TRBJ2-2, with a tentative D call TRBD2 (5 bases). Germline loops: CDR1 KGHDR, CDR2 SFDVKD. V was cut by 2 bases and J by 4 bases, with 13 bases left in between. The CDR3 covers 16 residues. The CDR3 bases are TGTGCCACCAGTGATTATGAGCCCGCGGGCACCGGGGAGCTGTTTTTT. Residues: CATSDYEPAGTGELFF.

The rearrangement joins TRBV5-1 to TRBJ1-1, with TRBD1 as a possible D gene (5 bases). Trimming took off 4 bases at V and 2 bases at J, with 24 bases between the two ends. The CDR3 extends over 18 amino acids. Germline V CDR1 and CDR2: SGHRS, YFSETQ. The CDR3 protein is CASSQLGGLARSNTEAFF. In DNA form, the CDR3 reads TGCGCCAGCAGCCAGCTGGGGGGTTTGGCAAGAAGCAACACTGAAGCTTTCTTT.

CDR3 sequence (DNA): TGTGCCAGCTCATTAGACCAGGGGACCGGGGAGCTGTTTTTT. It specifies CASSLDQGTGELFF. The J gene is TRBJ2-2, the V gene TRBV18, with a tentative D call TRBD1 (6 bases). CDR3 length: 14 amino acids. V was cut by 5 bases and J by 5 bases, with 12 bases left in between. In germline, CDR1 is KGHSH, CDR2 LQKENI.

The V call is TRBV5-1, the J call TRBJ1-5, with a possible D match to TRBD1 (5 bases). Deletions cut 4 bases from V and 0 bases from J, with 11 bases between. CDR1 and CDR2 from the germline V gene are SGHRS and YFSETQ. The length of the CDR3 is 15 residues. CDR3 bases: TGCGCCAGCAGCCCAATGGGGGGTAGCAATCAGCCCCAGCATTTT. Translation: CASSPMGGSNQPQHF. The complete variable domain, with remaining parts taken from reference TRBV5-1 and TRBJ1-5, reads KAGVTQTPRYLIKTRGQQVTLSCSPISGHRSVSWYQQTPGQGLQFLFEYFSETQRNKGNFPGRFSGRQFSNSRSEMNVSTLELGDSALYLCASSPMGGSNQPQHFGDGTRLSIL.

This clone appeared a single time. The rearrangement joins TRBV19 to TRBJ1-2, with D possibly being TRBD1 (5 bases). Trimming left V 4 bases short and J 0 bases short, with 6 bases between. CDR3 length: 13 residues. Germline lookup yields CDR1 LNHDA and CDR2 SQIVND (reference sequence). The CDR3 protein is CASSRQTNYGYTF. CDR3 bases: TGTGCCAGTAGTAGACAGACTAACTATGGCTACACCTTC.